Listed below are T cell receptor beta chains from one sample, sequenced in a study of blood T cell repertoires in COVID-19. Assay: immunoSEQ multiplex PCR; the TCRdb copy retains only in-frame clones and omits some. The sample carries under 300,000 clones, approximately 83% recorded once. Input material: PBMCs or T cells enriched from blood (not recorded which). Receptors originate from a woman in her 50s who had recovered from COVID-19. The conserved cysteine and the conserved F or W are not part of the CDR3 here.

V	CDR3
TRBV5-4	ASSSPRAEAF
TRBV4-1	ASSQERQGYGYT
TRBV29-1	SVVVQGGTEAF
TRBV28	ASTNGGQPYEQY
TRBV19	ASSIVQGSIGTEAF
TRBV7-9	ASSLGTGDQPQH
TRBV28	ASSPHVRSGNTIY
TRBV2	ASSFGQPNTEAF
TRBV7-2	ASSLALVTGGDYGYT
TRBV18	ASSPSPVDSIEAF
TRBV28	ASSFPVHSNQPQH
TRBV25-1	ASSELNNEQF
TRBV27	ASSLWGGGDSPLH
TRBV5-1	ASKIQGAREAF
TRBV11-1	ASSPVRASRTYEQY
TRBV5-6	ASSLRSGTRSGEQY
TRBV2	ASSERHLAKNIQY
TRBV3-1/TRBV3-2	ASSLLAGGGDEQY
TRBV7-2	ASSLKGFSYEQY
TRBV6-9	ASRPTGTSGPSTDTQY
TRBV20-1	SASGDRGYEQY
TRBV5-1	ASSLATGQGNEKLF
TRBV11-3	ASSQGQGVGTGELF
TRBV6-5	ASRTSGNTIY
TRBV28	ASSITPNRGGGNQPQH
TRBV19	ASSPRGNTEAF
TRBV13	ASSPEMTGLTEAF
TRBV5-1	ASSTTRGFPHEQY
TRBV28	ASSTPDRRVPEAF
TRBV2	ASSKDRGNTEAF
TRBV28	ASSSVTGSQPQH
TRBV30	AWSRGLAGGTGTDTQY
TRBV19	ASSIVSGLAKNIQY